The 5 T cell receptor beta chains below were found in one sample sequenced in a study of blood T cell repertoires in COVID-19. The method was immunoSEQ multiplex PCR; TCRdb's version includes in-frame clones alone and lacks a portion of them. This table has about 120,000 clones, roughly 82% appearing once. Sequenced material: peripheral blood. These receptors originate from a woman aged 60-75 years with acute or convalescent COVID-19.

The table lists this clone with a count of one. V gene TRBV5-1 combines with J gene TRBJ2-7; D perhaps matches TRBD2 (6 bases). Trimming shortened V by 0 bases and J by 9 bases, and 19 bases separated the two germline ends. This CDR3 is built from 15 residues. Germline CDR1 and CDR2: SGHRS and YFSETQ. In nucleotides, the CDR3 is TGCGCCAGCAGCTTGGTGGGGGACTCGCCTGATGTGCAGTACTTC. This sequence encodes CASSLVGDSPDVQYF.

The chain uses TRBV5-1 and TRBJ2-2, with a tentative D call TRBD1 (6 bases). The CDR3 runs 15 residues. Trimming took 0 bases from V and 3 from J, leaving 9 bases between them. CDR1 is SGHRS, CDR2 YFSETQ, per germline. Here the CDR3 reads CASSLGGPHTGELFF. The CDR3 coding sequence is TGCGCCAGCAGCTTGGGGGGGCCTCACACCGGGGAGCTGTTTTTT.

The sample holds one count of this clone. The chain carries TRBV5-1 and TRBJ2-3; 9 bases agree with TRBD2. The CDR3 loop spans 13 amino acids. With 5 bases clipped from V and 4 bases from J, the junction kept 2 bases outside the gene matches. Germline lookup yields CDR1 SGHRS and CDR2 YFSETQ. CDR3 DNA: TGCGCCAGCAGGTTAGCGGGGGCAGATACGCAGTATTTT. Translated: CASRLAGADTQYF.

The chain combines TRBV28 with TRBJ2-4, with D possibly matching TRBD2 (6 bases). Between the trimmed V and J ends, which lost 6 bases and 6 bases, there was a span of 18 bases. Germline CDR1 reads MDHEN; CDR2 reads SYDVKM. This CDR3 region has 15 residues. CDR3 in amino acids: CASSPQEGRVNIQYF. CDR3 nucleotide sequence: TGTGCCAGCAGCCCCCAGGAGGGAAGGGTAAACATTCAGTACTTC.

The gene calls are TRBV3-1 (or the pseudogene TRBV3-2) and TRBJ2-4; TRBD1 matches 9 bases. Germline CDR1 LGHDT, CDR2 YNNKEL (reference sequence). The ends lost 1 base at V and 1 base at J; junction bases unmatched: 2. The CDR3 extends over 16 amino acids. DNA for the CDR3: TGTGCCAGCAGCCAAGCAGGGACAGGGGCCAAAAACATTCAGTACTTC. It specifies CASSQAGTGAKNIQYF.